The 20 T cell receptor beta chains below were found in one sample sequenced in a study of type 1 regulatory T cells. MiXCR was run by TCRdb on the reads, yielding one entry per CDR3 protein. Seen here are roughly 68,000 distinct CDR3 sequences, about 60% observed once, and the top ten hold about 7.3%. Their target antigens are unknown. The sequenced material came from cultured T cells, either the whole culture or a sorted T cell fraction (not recorded which). As for subset: Tr1-enriched cell product generated in vitro against host alloantigens. Every receptor here comes from a human donor in good health.

The V and J genes are TRBV4-2 and TRBJ2-7; D is unresolved. This CDR3 is built from 13 residues. Germline assignment: CDR1 LGHNA and CDR2 YNFKEQ. V was shortened by 4 bases and J by 5 bases, with 12 bases between the two germline ends. CDR3 nucleotides: TGTGCCAGCAGCCTCCCAGGCCTCAACGAGCAGTACTTC. Translating gives CASSLPGLNEQYF.

This clonotype was counted between two and nine times. This chain uses TRBV20-1 with TRBJ2-5; no firm D call. CDR1 DFQATT and CDR2 SNEGSKA come from the germline V gene (reference sequence). The CDR3 loop spans 13 amino acids. V was pared by 2 bases and J by 2 bases, with 9 bases between. This CDR3 is CSARQVIQETQYF. CDR3 DNA sequence: TGCAGTGCTAGACAGGTGATTCAAGAGACCCAGTACTTC.

This clonotype was detected a few times. This chain links TRBV27 with TRBJ1-5; the D is unclear. Germline assignment: CDR1 MNHEY and CDR2 SMNVEV (reference sequence). This CDR3 is 14 amino acids long. Trimming took off 6 bases at V and 4 bases at J, with 13 bases between the two ends. CDR3 DNA sequence: TGTGCCAGCAGGGCCTTTGTGGGTAATCAGCCCCAGCATTTT. Amino acids: CASRAFVGNQPQHF.

The CDR3 bases are TGCAGTGCTGCGGACAGAAACTATGGCTACACCTTC. Protein sequence: CSAADRNYGYTF. The chain is built from TRBV20-1 and TRBJ1-2, with D possibly TRBD1 on 6 matching bases. V dropped 5 bases and J dropped 2 bases, with 9 bases sitting between them. Germline V gene data show CDR1 as DFQATT and CDR2 as SNEGSKA (reference sequence). The CDR3 length is 12 residues.

As regards this clonotype: The junction does not match germline at one end; this may be a read error. The CDR3, as DNA: TGTGCCAGCAGCTCCTTGACTAGCGGGAGGTTCGAGCTCTTC. This codes for CASSSLTSGRFELF. The chain recombines TRBV5-6 with TRBJ2-1; 13 bases align to TRBD2. CDR1 SGHDT and CDR2 YYEEEE come from the germline V gene. The CDR3 is 14 residues long.

In this sample, this clonotype turned up once. J is TRBJ2-1 and V is TRBV10-3; 7 bases fit TRBD2. V lost 2 bases to trimming and J lost 5 bases; unmatched junction nucleotides: 15. CDR3 length: 18 residues. Germline V CDR1 and CDR2: ENHRY, SYGVKD. CDR3 loop: CAISEISMAGVLDNEQFF. The CDR3 DNA sequence: TGTGCCATCAGTGAGATCAGTATGGCGGGAGTACTGGACAATGAGCAGTTCTTC.

The CDR3 here is CASSLSASYTF. CDR3 DNA sequence: TGTGCCAGCAGTTTAAGTGCGAGCTACACCTTC. The chain carries TRBV12-3 or TRBV12-4 and TRBJ1-2; D is undetermined. CDR3 length: 11 residues. V lost 2 bases, J lost 9 bases, and 7 bases lay in between.

This clonotype was detected a few times. The chain has TRBV20-1 and TRBJ2-1, with D perhaps being TRBD1 or TRBD2 (5 bases each). The V and J ends lost 6 bases and 0 bases respectively, with 15 bases between them. Germline-derived CDR1 and CDR2 are DFQATT and SNEGSKA (reference sequence). The CDR3 runs to 15 residues. As DNA, the CDR3 is TGCAGTGCCCCGAGGACTGGGGGCTCCTACAATGAGCAGTTCTTC. This gives the protein CSAPRTGGSYNEQFF.

The V and J genes are TRBV5-1 and TRBJ2-5, with TRBD2 as a possible D gene (7 bases). From germline, CDR1 is SGHRS and CDR2 YFSETQ. The length of the CDR3 is 13 residues. Trimming pared 4 bases from V and 4 bases from J, leaving 11 bases between. The CDR3 loop reads CASSMAGAETQYF. The DNA for the CDR3 is TGCGCCAGCAGCATGGCGGGGGCAGAGACCCAGTACTTC.

The chain employs TRBV24-1 and TRBJ1-3; D possibly corresponds to TRBD1 (5 bases). The CDR3 loop spans 13 amino acids. Trimming left V 8 bases short and J 0 bases short, with 7 bases between. Germline CDR1 reads KGHDR; CDR2 reads SFDVKD. The CDR3 region has the DNA TGTGCCACCACAGACAGCTCTGGAAACACCATATATTTT. Translated: CATTDSSGNTIYF.

The DNA of the CDR3 is TGCGCCAGCAGCTTTGGCAGGGCACAGGAGACCCAGTACTTC. Protein product: CASSFGRAQETQYF. The J gene is TRBJ2-5, the V gene TRBV5-1, with D perhaps TRBD1 (5 bases). Germline V gene sequence: CDR1 SGHRS, CDR2 YFSETQ. The V gene lost 2 bases and the J gene lost 5 bases, with 13 bases spanning the gap. The CDR3 is 14 residues long.

The chain has TRBV10-2 and TRBJ2-7; D is possibly TRBD2 (6 bases). The CDR3 contains 12 residues. The ends were cut back, 7 bases at V and 3 bases at J, with 10 bases in the middle. The germline V gene encodes CDR1 WSHSY and CDR2 SAAADI. CDR3 coding DNA: TGCGCCAGCAAGGTGGGAGGCTACGAGCAGTACTTC. The encoded protein is CASKVGGYEQYF.

The rearrangement uses TRBV5-5 and TRBJ1-5; D is uncertain. The germline CDR1 and CDR2 sequences are SGHKS and YYEKEE (reference sequence). Trimming removed 0 bases from V and 0 bases from J, with 16 bases in between. The CDR3 has 18 residues. In DNA, the CDR3 is TGTGCCAGCAGCTTGGCCGGCGCCAGCAAAAATAGCAATCAGCCCCAGCATTTT. Amino acids: CASSLAGASKNSNQPQHF.

CDR3 region: CASSFFGTSGNIQYF. CDR3 in DNA: TGTGCCAGCAGTTTCTTTGGGACTAGCGGAAACATTCAGTACTTC. The V and J genes are TRBV28 and TRBJ2-4; 11 bases match TRBD2. This CDR3 has 15 amino acids. In germline, CDR1 is MDHEN, CDR2 SYDVKM. J was trimmed by 6 bases and V by 3 bases; bases with no gene match: 4.

J is TRBJ2-5 and V is TRBV7-8; 12 nucleotides agree with TRBD1. The germline V gene encodes CDR1 SGHVS and CDR2 FQNEAQ. V trimming: 0 bases; J trimming: 4 bases; junction bases outside the gene matches: 12. The CDR3 sequence is 19 residues long. For the CDR3, the DNA is TGTGCCAGCAGCTTAGCATACGCGGGCGGGACAGGGGGCCGAGAGACCCAGTACTTC. The encoded protein is CASSLAYAGGTGGRETQYF.

The rearrangement links TRBV7-8 to TRBJ2-1; D remains ambiguous. Germline-derived CDR1 and CDR2 are SGHVS and FQNEAQ. Trimming shortened V by 1 base and J by 8 bases, and 12 bases separated the two germline ends. The length of the CDR3 is 14 residues. In DNA, the CDR3 is TGTGCCAGCAGCTTAGTGAGAGTCCCGCATGAGCAGTTCTTC. Encoded protein: CASSLVRVPHEQFF.

The genes are TRBV20-1 and TRBJ2-7; 12 positions agree with TRBD1. V lost 4 bases and J lost 7; bases outside the gene matches: 8. Per germline, CDR1 DFQATT and CDR2 SNEGSKA (reference sequence). The CDR3 is made up of 14 amino acids. CDR3 DNA sequence: TGCAGTGCTATCTCGGGACAGGGGGCGCTTGAGCAGTACTTC. Its protein product is CSAISGQGALEQYF.

The V gene is TRBV3-1, the J gene TRBJ2-1; D gene ambiguous. The CDR3 covers 12 residues. Germline CDR1 LGHDT, CDR2 YNNKEL (reference sequence). Trimming took off 1 base at V and 9 bases at J, with 7 bases between the two ends. The CDR3 region is CASSQVVGEQFF. CDR3 DNA: TGTGCCAGCAGCCAAGTTGTTGGTGAGCAGTTCTTC.

The V and J genes are TRBV12-3 or TRBV12-4 and TRBJ2-1; tentative D call: TRBD2 (6 bases). The CDR3 is 12 residues long. The V end was cut by 5 bases, the J end by 13 bases, with 15 bases between. CDR3 region: CASSSPTRPQFF. CDR3 DNA: TGTGCCAGCAGTAGCCCGACTAGACCTCAGTTCTTC.

The chain carries TRBV6-2 or TRBV6-3 and TRBJ1-6; weak D call: TRBD1 (5 bases). This CDR3 contains 15 residues. Looked up from germline, CDR1 is MNHEY and CDR2 is SVGEGT. Between the trimmed V and J ends, which lost 8 bases and 11 bases, there was a span of 22 bases. CDR3 sequence (DNA): TGTGCCAGCTGCCTTTCCGGGACGGACCTCACACCCCTCCACTTT. It encodes CASCLSGTDLTPLHF.